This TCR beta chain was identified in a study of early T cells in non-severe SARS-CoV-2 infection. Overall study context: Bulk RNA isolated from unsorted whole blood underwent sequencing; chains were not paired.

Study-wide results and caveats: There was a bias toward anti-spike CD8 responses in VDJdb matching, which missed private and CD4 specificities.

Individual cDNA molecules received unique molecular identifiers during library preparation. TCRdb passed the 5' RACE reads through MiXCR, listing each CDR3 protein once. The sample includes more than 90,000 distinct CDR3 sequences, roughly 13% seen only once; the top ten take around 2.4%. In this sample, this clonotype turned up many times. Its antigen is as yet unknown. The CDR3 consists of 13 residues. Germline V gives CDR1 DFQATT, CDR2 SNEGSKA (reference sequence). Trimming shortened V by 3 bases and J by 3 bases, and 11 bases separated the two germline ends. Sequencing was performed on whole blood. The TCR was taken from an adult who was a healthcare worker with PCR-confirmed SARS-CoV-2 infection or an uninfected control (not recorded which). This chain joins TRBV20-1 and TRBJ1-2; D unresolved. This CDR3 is CSASREGHYGYTF. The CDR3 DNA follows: TGCAGTGCTAGTCGGGAGGGCCACTATGGCTACACCTTC.